This passage covers 18 T cell receptor beta chains from one sample sequenced in a study of T cell responses to AZD1222 COVID-19 vaccine. The method was immunoSEQ multiplex PCR; TCRdb's version includes in-frame clones alone and lacks a portion of them. The repertoire holds 90,000 to 100,000 clones, about nine tenths seen once, with roughly 15% in the top ten. Sample: peripheral blood, taken 28 days after the second AZD1222 dose. The receptor set was obtained from an adult who received the AZD1222 COVID-19 vaccine.

This chain connects TRBV9 to TRBJ2-4; 11 bases fit TRBD1. Trimming cost V 0 bases and J 2 bases; bases outside gene matches: 1. This CDR3 region has 16 residues. Looked up from germline, CDR1 is SGDLS and CDR2 is YYNGEE. The CDR3: CASSVGTGGSKNIQYF. The CDR3 nucleotides are TGTGCCAGCAGCGTAGGGACAGGGGGCTCCAAAAACATTCAGTACTTC.

The chain has TRBV6-5 and TRBJ2-1; D perhaps matches TRBD2 (5 bases). The CDR3 sequence is 14 residues long. V was trimmed by 9 bases and J by 4 bases, leaving 16 bases between them. CDR1 and CDR2 (germline): MNHEY, SVGAGI. The CDR3 here is CARPQMGRYNEQFF. Written as DNA, the CDR3 is TGTGCCAGACCTCAAATGGGGAGATACAATGAGCAGTTCTTC.

The rearrangement links TRBV30 to TRBJ2-7; no firm D call. Between the trimmed V and J ends, which lost 3 bases and 0 bases, there was a span of 12 bases. The CDR3 totals 14 residues. Germline V gives CDR1 GTSNPN, CDR2 SVGIG (reference sequence). This chain's CDR3 is CAWRTAITSYEQYF. CDR3 in DNA: TGTGCCTGGAGGACGGCAATAACCTCCTACGAGCAGTACTTC.

This clone has only one observation. The chain joins TRBV7-2 to TRBJ1-2, with D uncertain. With 5 bases removed from V and 2 bases from J, the gap between germline ends came to 15 bases. The germline V gene encodes CDR1 SGHTA and CDR2 FQGNSA. CDR3 length: 15 residues. CDR3 DNA: TGTGCCAGCAGCCAACCGGACCTGCTCAACTATGGCTACACCTTC. As protein: CASSQPDLLNYGYTF. The entire variable domain, with the rest obtained from reference TRBV7-2 and TRBJ1-2, is as follows: GAGVSQSPSNKVTEKGKDVELRCDPISGHTALYWYRQSLGQGLEFLIYFQGNSAPDKSGLPSDRFSAERTGGSVSTLTIQRTQQEDSAVYLCASSQPDLLNYGYTFGSGTRLTVV.

The genes are TRBV5-1 and TRBJ1-1, with 7 bases that match TRBD1. CDR1 and CDR2 (germline): SGHRS, YFSETQ. V lost 0 bases, J lost 11 bases, and 7 bases stayed unmatched. The CDR3 runs 13 residues. The chain's CDR3 is CASSLARQGGAFF. CDR3 DNA sequence: TGCGCCAGCAGCTTGGCGAGACAGGGAGGGGCTTTCTTT.

The chain uses TRBV7-3 and TRBJ2-7, with D perhaps matching TRBD1 or TRBD2 (7 bases each). Germline V gives CDR1 SGHTA, CDR2 FQGTGA. The CDR3 loop spans 13 amino acids. V gave up 8 bases and J gave up 3 bases, with 14 bases separating them. The CDR3 bases are TGTGCCAGCGGCCCAGGGGGGGACTACGAGCAGTACTTC. Translating it yields CASGPGGDYEQYF.

V and J are TRBV6-5 and TRBJ2-3; 9 bases align to TRBD2. The CDR3 extends over 14 amino acids. Trimming cost V 4 bases and J 1 base; bases outside gene matches: 0. Looked up from germline, CDR1 is MNHEY and CDR2 is SVGAGI. The DNA for the CDR3 is TGTGCCAGCAGTTTAGCGGGGGGCACAGATACGCAGTATTTT. Amino acid sequence: CASSLAGGTDTQYF.

This chain uses TRBV14 with TRBJ2-3, with 14 nucleotides matching TRBD2. Germline CDR1 SGHDN, CDR2 FVKESK. V lost 3 bases and J lost 6; bases outside the gene matches: 11. The CDR3 runs 18 residues. This CDR3 reads CASSHRGLAGGWTDTQYF. The CDR3 coding sequence is TGTGCCAGCAGCCATAGAGGACTAGCGGGAGGATGGACGGATACGCAGTATTTT.

V usage is TRBV5-1 and J usage is TRBJ2-7; 12 bases align to TRBD1. The junction had 5 bases not matched to a gene; V was cut back by 3 bases and J by 4 bases. CDR3 size: 15 residues. CDR1 is SGHRS and CDR2 is YFSETQ in the germline V gene. The CDR3 nucleotides read TGCGCCAGCAGCTCCGGGACAGGGGGCCCGTACGAGCAGTACTTC. It encodes CASSSGTGGPYEQYF.

V gene TRBV6-6 combines with J gene TRBJ2-1; tentative D call: TRBD1 (5 bases). This CDR3 spans 12 amino acids. Germline CDR1 MNHNY, CDR2 SVGAGI (reference sequence). Trimming shortened V by 10 bases and J by 5 bases, and 12 bases separated the two germline ends. CDR3 loop: CATGLQDNEQFF. CDR3 nucleotide sequence: TGTGCCACCGGGCTACAGGACAATGAGCAGTTCTTC.

The chain uses TRBV11-2 and TRBJ1-3; the D is unclear. Germline-derived CDR1 and CDR2 are SGHAT and FQNNGV. Trimming took off 1 base at V and 8 bases at J, with 18 bases between the two ends. The CDR3 contains 16 residues. The CDR3 DNA is TGTGCCAGCAGCTTAGTGGTGAAGGGATCCTTAGACACCATATATTTT. It encodes CASSLVVKGSLDTIYF.

The chain couples TRBV19 to TRBJ1-4; D unclear. V was shortened by 2 bases and J by 8 bases, with 15 bases between the two germline ends. Germline-derived CDR1 and CDR2 are LNHDA and SQIVND (reference sequence). This CDR3 is 15 amino acids long. The chain's CDR3 is CASSILGGGREKLFF. As DNA, the CDR3 is TGTGCCAGTAGTATACTAGGCGGAGGCAGGGAAAAACTGTTTTTT.

This chain uses TRBV28 with TRBJ2-7, with D perhaps matching TRBD1 (5 bases). The V end lost 5 bases, the J end lost 3 bases, and 14 bases lay between the germline ends. The CDR3 runs 14 residues. Per germline, CDR1 MDHEN and CDR2 SYDVKM. CDR3: CASSLPGRGYEQYF. DNA of the CDR3: TGTGCCAGCAGTCTCCCCGGAAGGGGCTACGAGCAGTACTTC.

The genes are TRBV18 and TRBJ1-4; D may be TRBD1 (6 bases). The CDR3 has 15 amino acids. V was shortened by 2 bases and J by 6 bases, with 13 bases between the two germline ends. The V gene's germline CDR1 is KGHSH and CDR2 LQKENI. Here the CDR3 DNA reads TGTGCCAGCTCACCAAAGGGGGGCGCGGATGAAAAACTGTTTTTT. As protein: CASSPKGGADEKLFF.

The CDR3 bases are TGTGCCTGGAGTTATTCAGGGACGGTAGACTACGAGCAGTACTTC. Amino acids: CAWSYSGTVDYEQYF. The chain links TRBV30 to TRBJ2-7, with D possibly called TRBD1 or TRBD2 (5 bases each). The CDR3 totals 15 residues. The ends were cut back, 2 bases at V and 3 bases at J, with 17 bases in the middle. Germline V gene lookup returns CDR1 GTSNPN and CDR2 SVGIG (reference sequence).

The chain combines TRBV25-1 with TRBJ2-7; D is possibly TRBD2 (6 bases). The V and J ends lost 5 bases and 3 bases respectively, with 11 bases between them. This CDR3 has 13 amino acids. Germline-derived CDR1 and CDR2 are MGHDK and SYGVNS. In nucleotides, the CDR3 is TGTGCCAGCAGTTCCGGGGGAAACTACGAGCAGTACTTC. This translates into CASSSGGNYEQYF.

This clone was observed a single time. The chain has TRBV7-9 and TRBJ2-3; D might be TRBD1 (6 bases). Germline V CDR1 and CDR2: SEHNR, FQNEAQ (reference sequence). The CDR3 is 16 residues long. Between the trimmed V and J ends, which lost 0 bases and 2 bases, there was a span of 12 bases. The CDR3 nucleotides read TGTGCCAGCAGCTTAGCCGGACAGATGATCACAGATACGCAGTATTTT. Residues: CASSLAGQMITDTQYF.

J is TRBJ2-7 and V is TRBV27, with 16 bases identical to TRBD2. V lost 5 bases, J lost 2 bases, and 12 bases stayed unmatched. The CDR3 has 19 residues. Germline CDR1 is MNHEY and CDR2 is SMNVEV (reference sequence). For the CDR3, the DNA is TGTGCCAGCAGTCCCGGGACTAGCGGGAGGGCCGGTTTAGCCTACGAGCAGTACTTC. Amino acids: CASSPGTSGRAGLAYEQYF.